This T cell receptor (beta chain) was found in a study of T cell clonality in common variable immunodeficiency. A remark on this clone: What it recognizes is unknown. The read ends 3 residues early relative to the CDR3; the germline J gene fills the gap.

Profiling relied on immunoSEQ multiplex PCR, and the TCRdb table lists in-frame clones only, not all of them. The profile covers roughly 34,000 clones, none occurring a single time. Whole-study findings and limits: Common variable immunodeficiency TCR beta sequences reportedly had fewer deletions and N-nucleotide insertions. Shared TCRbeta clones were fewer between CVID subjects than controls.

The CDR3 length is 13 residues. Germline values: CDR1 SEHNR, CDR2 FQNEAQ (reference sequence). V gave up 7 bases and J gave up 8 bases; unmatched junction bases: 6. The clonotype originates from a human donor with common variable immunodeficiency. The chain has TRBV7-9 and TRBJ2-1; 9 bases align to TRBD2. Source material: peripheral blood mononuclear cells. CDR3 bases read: TGTGCCAGCACCCGGACTAGCGTCCATGAG. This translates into CASTRTSVHE. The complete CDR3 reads CASTRTSVHEQFF.